Below are 11 T cell receptor beta chains sequenced from a single sample in a study of T cell responses to AZD1222 COVID-19 vaccine. Sequencing was performed with immunoSEQ multiplex PCR; in TCRdb, only in-frame clones are kept and a portion is missing. This sample has fewer than 120,000 clones, with 88% found just once. The source material was peripheral blood, sampled on day 0 of AZD1222 vaccination. These receptors were taken from an adult in good health.

This chain joins TRBV11-2 and TRBJ1-5; TRBD1 is a possible D gene (5 bases). V lost 1 base and J 5 bases, leaving 15 bases between the germline ends. The germline V gene encodes CDR1 SGHAT and CDR2 FQNNGV. The CDR3 extends over 16 amino acids. CDR3 region: CASSLGQQGGHQPQHF. The CDR3 nucleotides read TGTGCCAGCAGCTTAGGGCAGCAGGGCGGCCATCAGCCCCAGCATTTT.

DNA of the CDR3: TGTGCCAGCAGCTTGGGGGGGGCAAGCTCCTACGAGCAGTACTTC. Its protein is CASSLGGASSYEQYF. The rearrangement uses TRBV5-4 and TRBJ2-7; D is perhaps TRBD1 or TRBD2 (6 bases each). Germline CDR1 SGHNT, CDR2 YYREEE (reference sequence). This CDR3 region has 15 residues. Trimming removed 0 bases at V and 0 bases at J, with 10 bases between.

This chain joins TRBV7-9 and TRBJ2-6, with D uncertain. Germline V gives CDR1 SEHNR, CDR2 FQNEAQ (reference sequence). This CDR3 region has 16 residues. V dropped 4 bases and J dropped 1 base, with 11 bases sitting between them. CDR3 sequence (DNA): TGTGCCAGCAGCTCTGTACGAAGTTCTGGGGCCAACGTCCTGACTTTC. Translated: CASSSVRSSGANVLTF.

The chain recombines TRBV7-2 with TRBJ2-1; no clear D gene. The CDR3 spans 13 residues. Trimming removed 0 bases from V and 8 bases from J, with 8 bases in between. Germline V lookup: CDR1 SGHTA, CDR2 FQGNSA. CDR3 in DNA: TGTGCCAGCAGCTTAGCTAAGCGCGATGAGCAGTTCTTC. Encoded protein: CASSLAKRDEQFF.

V and J are TRBV6-5 and TRBJ2-7, with D possibly called TRBD1 or TRBD2 (5 bases each). Germline CDR1 is MNHEY and CDR2 is SVGAGI. This CDR3 region has 15 residues. V dropped 6 bases and J dropped 9 bases, with 24 bases sitting between them. CDR3 bases: TGTGCCAGCAGAGACCAATTCGGGACCCTCTTGGGGCAGTACTTC. It translates to CASRDQFGTLLGQYF.

The genes are TRBV6-1 and TRBJ1-5, with TRBD1 as a possible D gene (6 bases). The V gene's germline CDR1 is MNHNS and CDR2 SASEGT. V dropped 2 bases and J dropped 3 bases, with 11 bases sitting between them. CDR3 length: 15 amino acids. CDR3 sequence reads: CASSELGQNNQPQHF. CDR3 DNA: TGTGCCAGCAGTGAATTAGGACAGAACAATCAGCCCCAGCATTTT.

This clone was recorded a few times. The gene calls are TRBV4-1 and TRBJ2-1; TRBD2 might be the D (5 bases). Germline V CDR1 and CDR2: MGHRA, YSYEKL. This CDR3 region has 17 residues. V dropped 3 bases and J dropped 2 bases, with 17 bases sitting between them. CDR3 DNA sequence: TGCGCCAGCAGCCACCTCACTAGTTCGGCGCCCTACAATGAGCAGTTCTTC. Amino acid sequence: CASSHLTSSAPYNEQFF.

This sequence joins TRBV3-1 (or the pseudogene TRBV3-2) and TRBJ1-1; 11 nucleotides line up with TRBD1. CDR1 and CDR2 (germline): LGHDT, YNNKEL (reference sequence). The J segment lost 3 bases and the V segment lost 4 bases, leaving 4 bases of the junction unmatched. CDR3 size: 15 residues. The CDR3 bases are TGTGCCAGCAGCCGCGGACAGGGGGCTGACACTGAAGCTTTCTTT. Protein sequence: CASSRGQGADTEAFF.

DNA of the CDR3: TGTGCCTGGAGTCGGGGGTCTGGGGCCAACGTCCTGACTTTC. Encoded protein: CAWSRGSGANVLTF. This chain links TRBV30 with TRBJ2-6, with D maybe TRBD2 (6 bases). The CDR3 has 14 amino acids. Deletions cut 2 bases from V and 1 base from J, with 6 bases between. Germline V gives CDR1 GTSNPN, CDR2 SVGIG (reference sequence).

V gene TRBV6-5 combines with J gene TRBJ2-1; 7 bases match TRBD1. Germline trimming cut 6 bases from V and 3 bases from J; bases unmatched to any gene: 8. The CDR3 runs to 15 residues. Germline V lookup: CDR1 MNHEY, CDR2 SVGAGI. CDR3: CASRDRQGRYNEQFF. The CDR3 nucleotides read TGTGCCAGCAGAGATCGACAGGGTCGCTACAATGAGCAGTTCTTC.

This clone was counted a single time. The rearrangement uses TRBV20-1 and TRBJ1-1; 8 bases fit TRBD1. The germline CDR1 and CDR2 sequences are DFQATT and SNEGSKA (reference sequence). CDR3 length: 11 amino acids. CDR3 coding DNA: TGCGGAGCACAGGGGGTCACTGAAGCTTTCTTT. Residues: CGAQGVTEAFF.